These T cell receptor beta chains were read from a single sample in a study of T cell responses to AZD1222 COVID-19 vaccine. The protocol was immunoSEQ multiplex PCR, while the TCRdb copy is restricted to in-frame clones and leaves out a portion. The data contain about 67,000 clones, 83% of them singletons. The sequences come from peripheral blood, collected 28 days after the second AZD1222 dose. These receptors all come from an adult who received the AZD1222 COVID-19 vaccine. The CDR3 runs from the conserved cysteine through the conserved F or W. The D gene is left open where the match is weak. Some rows mark clone size as missing; the rest say once, few, many or name a class of expanded clone.

CDR3aa	CDR3nt	v_gene	j_gene	d_gene	abundance
CASSLSGEQYF	TGTGCCAGCAGTTTATCAGGCGAGCAGTACTTC	TRBV27	TRBJ2-7	NA	NA
CSASKDTHQHF	TGCAGTGCTAGCAAGGACACCCACCAGCATTTT	TRBV20-1	TRBJ1-5	NA	NA
CASSLRGTGDSPLHF	TGTGCCAGCAGCTTACGTGGGACAGGGGATTCACCCCTCCACTTT	TRBV11-2	TRBJ1-6	TRBD1	NA
CASSQGGARSYEQYF	TGCGCCAGCAGCCAAGGGGGGGCGCGATCCTACGAGCAGTACTTC	TRBV4-1	TRBJ2-7	NA	NA
CASSLLAGGQGAQYF	TGTGCCAGCAGCCTCCTCGCAGGGGGCCAAGGGGCCCAGTACTTC	TRBV7-6	TRBJ2-5	TRBD1	NA
CASRLAGEYEQYF	TGTGCCAGCCGACTAGCGGGGGAGTACGAGCAGTACTTC	TRBV12-3/TRBV12-4	TRBJ2-7	TRBD2	NA
CASSQGFARKDNEQFF	TGCGCCAGCAGCCAAGGATTCGCTAGGAAAGACAATGAGCAGTTCTTC	TRBV4-1	TRBJ2-1	NA	NA
CASSVGQGYGYTF	TGTGCCAGCAGCGTGGGACAGGGCTATGGCTACACCTTC	TRBV7-2	TRBJ1-2	TRBD1	NA
CASSPTDSDYGYTF	TGTGCCAGCAGCCCTACTGACAGTGACTATGGCTACACCTTC	TRBV13	TRBJ1-2	NA	NA
CASSRQGDVQPQHF	TGTGCCAGCAGTAGACAGGGAGACGTTCAGCCCCAGCATTTT	TRBV6-5	TRBJ1-5	TRBD1	medium-sized
CASSRDGQASYEQYF	TGTGCCAGCAGTCGCGACGGACAGGCATCCTACGAGCAGTACTTC	TRBV11-2	TRBJ2-7	TRBD1	NA
CASSQDSGTSYEQYF	TGCGCCAGCAGCCAAGATTCGGGGACCTCTTACGAGCAGTACTTC	TRBV4-3	TRBJ2-7	NA	NA
CASSPTSGVPYEQYF	TGTGCCTCGTCCCCGACTAGCGGTGTCCCCTACGAGCAGTACTTC	TRBV6-5	TRBJ2-7	TRBD2	NA
CASSLSAGELFF	TGTGCCAGCAGCTTATCGGCCGGGGAGCTGTTTTTT	TRBV11-2	TRBJ2-2	NA	NA
CASSPLGHPRGPLHF	TGTGCCAGCTCACCACTGGGACACCCACGCGGACCCCTCCACTTT	TRBV18	TRBJ1-6	NA	few
CASSQDRGRLNTEAFF	TGTGCCAGCAGCCAGGACAGGGGGCGGTTGAACACTGAAGCTTTCTTT	TRBV5-4	TRBJ1-1	TRBD1	NA